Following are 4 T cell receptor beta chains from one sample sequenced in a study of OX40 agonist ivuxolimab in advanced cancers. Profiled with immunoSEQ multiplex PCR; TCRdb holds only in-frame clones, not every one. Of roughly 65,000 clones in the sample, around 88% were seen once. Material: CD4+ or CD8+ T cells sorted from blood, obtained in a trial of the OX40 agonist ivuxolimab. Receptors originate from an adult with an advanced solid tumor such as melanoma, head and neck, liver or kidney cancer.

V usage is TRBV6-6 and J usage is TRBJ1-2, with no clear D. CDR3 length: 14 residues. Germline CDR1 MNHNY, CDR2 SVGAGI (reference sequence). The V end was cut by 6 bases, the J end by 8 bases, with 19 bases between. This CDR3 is CASRPALTGKGYTF. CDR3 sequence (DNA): TGTGCCAGCAGGCCGGCCTTAACCGGGAAAGGCTACACCTTC.

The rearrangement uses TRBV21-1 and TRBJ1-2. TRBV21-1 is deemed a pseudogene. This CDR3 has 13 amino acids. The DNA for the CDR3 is TGTGCCAGCAGGAGGGAAGGCAACTATGGCTACACCTTC. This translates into CASRREGNYGYTF.

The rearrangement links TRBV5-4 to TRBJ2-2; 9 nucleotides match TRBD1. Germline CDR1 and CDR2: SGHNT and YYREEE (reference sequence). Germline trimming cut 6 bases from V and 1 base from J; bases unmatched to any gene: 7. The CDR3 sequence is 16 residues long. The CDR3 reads CASTLTGGWNTGELFF. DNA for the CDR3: TGTGCCAGCACCCTGACAGGGGGTTGGAACACCGGGGAGCTGTTTTTT.

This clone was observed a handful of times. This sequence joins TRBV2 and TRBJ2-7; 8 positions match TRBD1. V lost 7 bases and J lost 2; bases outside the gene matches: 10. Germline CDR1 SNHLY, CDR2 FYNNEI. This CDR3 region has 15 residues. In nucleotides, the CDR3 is TGTGCCAGCACTCTAGACAGGGGCGCAGCCTACGAGCAGTACTTC. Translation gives CASTLDRGAAYEQYF.